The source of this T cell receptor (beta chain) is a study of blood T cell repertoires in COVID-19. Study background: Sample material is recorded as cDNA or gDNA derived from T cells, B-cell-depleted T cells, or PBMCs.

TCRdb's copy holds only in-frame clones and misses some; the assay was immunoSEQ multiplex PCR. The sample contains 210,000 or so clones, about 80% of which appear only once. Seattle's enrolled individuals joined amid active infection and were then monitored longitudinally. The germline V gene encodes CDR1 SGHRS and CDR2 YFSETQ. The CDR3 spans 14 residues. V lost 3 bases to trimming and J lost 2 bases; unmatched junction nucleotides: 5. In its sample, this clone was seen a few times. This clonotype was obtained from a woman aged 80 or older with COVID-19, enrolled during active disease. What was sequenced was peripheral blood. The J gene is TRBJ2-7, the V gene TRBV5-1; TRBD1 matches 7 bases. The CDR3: CASSYATGTYEQYF. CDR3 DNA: TGCGCCAGCAGCTACGCGACAGGGACCTACGAGCAGTACTTC.